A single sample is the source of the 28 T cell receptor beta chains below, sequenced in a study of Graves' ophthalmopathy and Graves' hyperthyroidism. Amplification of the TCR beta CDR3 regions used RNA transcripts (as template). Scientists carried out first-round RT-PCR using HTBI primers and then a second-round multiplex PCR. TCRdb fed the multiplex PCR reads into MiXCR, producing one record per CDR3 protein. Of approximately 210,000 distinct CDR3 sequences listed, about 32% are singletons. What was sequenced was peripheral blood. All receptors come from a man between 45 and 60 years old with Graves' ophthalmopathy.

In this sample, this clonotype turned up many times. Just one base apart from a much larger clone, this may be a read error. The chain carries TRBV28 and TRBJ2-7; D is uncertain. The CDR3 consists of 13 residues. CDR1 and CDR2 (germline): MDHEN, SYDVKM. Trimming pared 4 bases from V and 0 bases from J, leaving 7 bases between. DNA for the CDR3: TGTGCCAGCAGTTCCGACATCTCCTACGAGCAGTACTTC. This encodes CASSSDISYEQYF.

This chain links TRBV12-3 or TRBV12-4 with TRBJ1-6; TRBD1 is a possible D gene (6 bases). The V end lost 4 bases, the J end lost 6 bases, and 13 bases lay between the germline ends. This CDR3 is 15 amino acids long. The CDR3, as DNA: TGTGCCAGCAGTTCGGGGGGGACACGTAATTCACCCCTCCACTTT. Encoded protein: CASSSGGTRNSPLHF.

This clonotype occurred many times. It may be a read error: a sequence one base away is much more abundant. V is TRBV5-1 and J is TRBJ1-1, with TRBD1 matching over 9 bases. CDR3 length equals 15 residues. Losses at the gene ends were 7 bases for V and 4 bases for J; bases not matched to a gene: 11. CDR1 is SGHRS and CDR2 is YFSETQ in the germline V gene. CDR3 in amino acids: CASSWGTGMSTEAFF. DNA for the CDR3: TGCGCCAGCTCCTGGGGGACAGGGATGAGCACTGAAGCTTTCTTT.

The chain's CDR3 is CAAGQGPLPTNVLTF. In DNA, the CDR3 is TGTGCCGCGGGACAGGGCCCTCTCCCGACCAACGTCCTGACTTTC. The chain combines TRBV12-3 or TRBV12-4 with TRBJ2-6, with TRBD1 matching over 9 bases. Trimming cost V 11 bases and J 8 bases; bases outside gene matches: 13. This CDR3 region has 15 residues.

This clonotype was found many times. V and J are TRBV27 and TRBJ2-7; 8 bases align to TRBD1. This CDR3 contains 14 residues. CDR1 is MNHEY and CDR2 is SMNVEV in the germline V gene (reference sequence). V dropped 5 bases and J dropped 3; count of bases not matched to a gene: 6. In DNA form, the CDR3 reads TGTGCCAGCAGTCCCAGACAGGGGTACTACGAGCAGTACTTC. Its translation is CASSPRQGYYEQYF.

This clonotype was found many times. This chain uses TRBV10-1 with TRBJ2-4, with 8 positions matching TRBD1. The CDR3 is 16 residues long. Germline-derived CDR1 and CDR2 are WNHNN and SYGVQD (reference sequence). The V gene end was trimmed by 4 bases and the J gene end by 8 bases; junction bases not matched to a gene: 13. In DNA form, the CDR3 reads TGCGCCAGCAGTGGTGACAGGGGACCCCTGGGGGACATTCAGTACTTC. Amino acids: CASSGDRGPLGDIQYF.

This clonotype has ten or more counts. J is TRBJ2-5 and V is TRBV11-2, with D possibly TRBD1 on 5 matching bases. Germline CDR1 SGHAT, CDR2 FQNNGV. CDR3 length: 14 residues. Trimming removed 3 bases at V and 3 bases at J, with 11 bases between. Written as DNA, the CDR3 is TGTGCCAGCAGCTTCCGGGCAGGGAAAGAGACCCAGTACTTC. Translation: CASSFRAGKETQYF.

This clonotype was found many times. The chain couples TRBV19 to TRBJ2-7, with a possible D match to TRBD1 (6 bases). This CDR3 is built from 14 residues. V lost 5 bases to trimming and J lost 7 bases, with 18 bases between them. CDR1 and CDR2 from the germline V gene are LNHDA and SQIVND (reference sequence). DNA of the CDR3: TGTGCCAGTAGTCTCCGGGACACTATGGGGGAGCAGTACTTC. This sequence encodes CASSLRDTMGEQYF.

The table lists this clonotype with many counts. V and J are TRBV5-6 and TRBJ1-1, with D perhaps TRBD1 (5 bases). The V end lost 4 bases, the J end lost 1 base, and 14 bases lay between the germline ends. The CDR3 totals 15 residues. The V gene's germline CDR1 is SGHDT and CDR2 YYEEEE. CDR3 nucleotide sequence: TGTGCCAGCAGCCCGAGGGGACGGGCGAACACTGAAGCTTTCTTT. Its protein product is CASSPRGRANTEAFF.

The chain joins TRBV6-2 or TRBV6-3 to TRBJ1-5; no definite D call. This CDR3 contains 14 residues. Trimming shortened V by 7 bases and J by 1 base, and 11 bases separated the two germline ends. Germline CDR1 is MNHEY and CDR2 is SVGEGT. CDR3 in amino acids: CASNGVKSNQPQHF. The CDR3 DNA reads TGTGCCAGCAACGGAGTGAAAAGCAATCAGCCCCAGCATTTT.

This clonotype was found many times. CDR3 amino acids: CASSPTWGGTGELFF. Written as DNA, the CDR3 is TGTGCCAGCAGCCCCACCTGGGGAGGCACCGGGGAGCTGTTTTTT. The chain has TRBV3-1 and TRBJ2-2; TRBD2 might be the D (6 bases). V gave up 4 bases and J gave up 4 bases, with 13 bases separating them. This CDR3 region has 15 residues. Germline assignment: CDR1 LGHDT and CDR2 YNNKEL (reference sequence).

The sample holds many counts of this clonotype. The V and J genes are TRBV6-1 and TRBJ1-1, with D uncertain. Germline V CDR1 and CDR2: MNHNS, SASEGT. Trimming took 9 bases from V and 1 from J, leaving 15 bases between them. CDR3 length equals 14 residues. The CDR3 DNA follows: TGTGCCAGACCCCGGGCCGTCGGGAACACTGAAGCTTTCTTT. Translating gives CARPRAVGNTEAFF.

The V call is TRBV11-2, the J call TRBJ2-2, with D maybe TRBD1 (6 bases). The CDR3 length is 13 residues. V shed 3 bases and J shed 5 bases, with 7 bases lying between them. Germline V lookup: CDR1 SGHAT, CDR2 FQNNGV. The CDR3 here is CASSFTGTGELFF. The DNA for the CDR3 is TGTGCCAGCAGCTTCACAGGGACCGGGGAGCTGTTTTTT. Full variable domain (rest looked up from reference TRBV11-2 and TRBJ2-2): EAGVAQSPRYKIIEKRQSVAFWCNPISGHATLYWYQQILGQGPKLLIQFQNNGVVDDSQLPKDRFSAERLKGVDSTLKIQPAKLEDSAVYLCASSFTGTGELFFGEGSRLTVL.

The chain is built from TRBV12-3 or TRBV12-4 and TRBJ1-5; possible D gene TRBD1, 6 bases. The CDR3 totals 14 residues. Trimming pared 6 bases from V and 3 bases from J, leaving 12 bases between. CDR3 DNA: TGTGCCAGCAGGACACAGGGAAACAATCAGCCCCAGCATTTT. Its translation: CASRTQGNNQPQHF.

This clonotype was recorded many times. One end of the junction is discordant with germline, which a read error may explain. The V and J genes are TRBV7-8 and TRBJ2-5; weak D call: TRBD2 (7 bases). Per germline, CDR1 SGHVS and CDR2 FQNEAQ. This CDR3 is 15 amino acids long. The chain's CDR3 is CASSLVGGHSETQYF. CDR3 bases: TGTGCCAGCAGTTTAGTCGGGGGGCATAGTGAGACCCAGTACTTC.

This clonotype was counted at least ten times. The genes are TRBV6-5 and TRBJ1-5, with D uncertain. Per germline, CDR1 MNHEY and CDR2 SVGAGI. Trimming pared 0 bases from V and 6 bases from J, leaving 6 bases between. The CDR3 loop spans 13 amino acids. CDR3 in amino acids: CASSYSSVQPQHF. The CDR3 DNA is TGTGCCAGCAGTTACTCCTCCGTTCAGCCCCAGCATTTT.

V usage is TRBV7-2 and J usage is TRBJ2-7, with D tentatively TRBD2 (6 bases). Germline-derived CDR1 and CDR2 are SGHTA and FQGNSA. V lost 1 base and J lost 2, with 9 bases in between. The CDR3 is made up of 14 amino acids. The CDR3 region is CASSLGDSTYEQYF. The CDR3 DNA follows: TGTGCCAGCAGCTTAGGGGACTCTACCTACGAGCAGTACTTC.

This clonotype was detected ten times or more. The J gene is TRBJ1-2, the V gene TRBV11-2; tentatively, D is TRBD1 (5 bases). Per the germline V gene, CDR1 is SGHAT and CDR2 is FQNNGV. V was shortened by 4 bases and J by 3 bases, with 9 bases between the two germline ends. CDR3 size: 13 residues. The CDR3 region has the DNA TGTGCCAGCAGCTCCGGGACCGACTATGGCTACACCTTC. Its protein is CASSSGTDYGYTF.

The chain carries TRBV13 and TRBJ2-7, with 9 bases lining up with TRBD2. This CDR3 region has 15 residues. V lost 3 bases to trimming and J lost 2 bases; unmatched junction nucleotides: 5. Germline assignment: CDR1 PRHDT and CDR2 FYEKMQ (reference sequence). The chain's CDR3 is CASSLRGRDPYEQYF. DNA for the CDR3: TGTGCCAGCAGCTTGCGCGGGAGGGACCCCTACGAGCAGTACTTC.

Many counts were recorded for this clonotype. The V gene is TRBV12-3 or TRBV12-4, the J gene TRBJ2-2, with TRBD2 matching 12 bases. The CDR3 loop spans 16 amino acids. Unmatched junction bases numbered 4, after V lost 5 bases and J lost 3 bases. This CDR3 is CASSTSGRPDTGELFF. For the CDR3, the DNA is TGTGCCAGCAGTACTAGCGGGAGGCCGGACACCGGGGAGCTGTTTTTT.

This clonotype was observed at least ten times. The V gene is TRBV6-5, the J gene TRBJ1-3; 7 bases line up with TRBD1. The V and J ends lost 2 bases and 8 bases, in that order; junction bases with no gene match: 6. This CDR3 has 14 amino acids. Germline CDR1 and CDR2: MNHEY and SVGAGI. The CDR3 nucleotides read TGTGCCAGCAGTTACGGTCGACAGGGCTACACCATATATTTT. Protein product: CASSYGRQGYTIYF.

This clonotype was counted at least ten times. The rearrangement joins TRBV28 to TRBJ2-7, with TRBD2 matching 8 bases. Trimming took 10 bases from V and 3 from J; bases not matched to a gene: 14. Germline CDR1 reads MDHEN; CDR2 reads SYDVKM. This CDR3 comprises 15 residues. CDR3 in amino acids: CATSPPGGGDYEQYF. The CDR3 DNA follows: TGTGCCACCTCCCCTCCGGGGGGGGGCGACTACGAGCAGTACTTC.

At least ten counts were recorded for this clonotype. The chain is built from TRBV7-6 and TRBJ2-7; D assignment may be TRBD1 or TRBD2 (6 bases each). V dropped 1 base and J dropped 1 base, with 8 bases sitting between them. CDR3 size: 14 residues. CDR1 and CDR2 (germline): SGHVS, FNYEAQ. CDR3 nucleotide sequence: TGTGCCAGCAGCTTAGGCGGGACATCCTACGAGCAGTACTTC. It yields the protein CASSLGGTSYEQYF.

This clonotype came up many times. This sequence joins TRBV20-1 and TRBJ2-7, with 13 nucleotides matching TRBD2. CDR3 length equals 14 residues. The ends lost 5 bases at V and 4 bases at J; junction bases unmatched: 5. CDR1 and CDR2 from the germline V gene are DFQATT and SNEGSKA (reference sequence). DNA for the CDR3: TGCAGTGCTCCAGGACTAGCGGGAGTATACGAGCAGTACTTC. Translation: CSAPGLAGVYEQYF.

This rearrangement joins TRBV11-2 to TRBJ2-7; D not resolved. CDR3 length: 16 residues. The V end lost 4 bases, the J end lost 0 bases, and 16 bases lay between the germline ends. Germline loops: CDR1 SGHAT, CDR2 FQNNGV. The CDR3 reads CASSSQSSRASYEQYF. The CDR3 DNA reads TGTGCCAGCAGCTCTCAAAGTAGTAGAGCCTCCTACGAGCAGTACTTC. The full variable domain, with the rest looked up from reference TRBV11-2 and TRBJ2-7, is EAGVAQSPRYKIIEKRQSVAFWCNPISGHATLYWYQQILGQGPKLLIQFQNNGVVDDSQLPKDRFSAERLKGVDSTLKIQPAKLEDSAVYLCASSSQSSRASYEQYFGPGTRLTVT.

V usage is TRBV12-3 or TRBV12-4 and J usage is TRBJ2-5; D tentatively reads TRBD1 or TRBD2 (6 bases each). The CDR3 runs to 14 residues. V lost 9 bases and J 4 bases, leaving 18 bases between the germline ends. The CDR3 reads CASSDWGAGETQYF. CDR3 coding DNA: TGTGCCAGTTCTGATTGGGGGGCCGGAGAGACCCAGTACTTC.

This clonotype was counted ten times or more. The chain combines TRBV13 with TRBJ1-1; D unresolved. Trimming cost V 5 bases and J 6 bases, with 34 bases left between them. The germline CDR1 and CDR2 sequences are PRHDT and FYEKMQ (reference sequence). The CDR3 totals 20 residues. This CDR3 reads CASSLSPLMSVTAAGAEAFF. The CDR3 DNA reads TGTGCCAGCAGCCTATCCCCTCTTATGTCGGTTACGGCGGCCGGCGCTGAAGCTTTCTTT. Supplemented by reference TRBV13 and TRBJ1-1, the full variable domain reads AAGVIQSPRHLIKEKRETATLKCYPIPRHDTVYWYQQGPGQDPQFLISFYEKMQSDKGSIPDRFSAQQFSDYHSELNMSSLELGDSALYFCASSLSPLMSVTAAGAEAFFGQGTRLTVV.

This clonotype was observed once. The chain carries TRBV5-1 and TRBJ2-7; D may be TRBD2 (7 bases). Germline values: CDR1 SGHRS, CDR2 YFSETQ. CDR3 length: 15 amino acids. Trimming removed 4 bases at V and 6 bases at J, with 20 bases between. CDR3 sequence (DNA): TGCGCCAGCAGCCCAATACCCCCAGGGGAGGGCGAGCAGTACTTC. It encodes CASSPIPPGEGEQYF.